The 7 T cell receptor beta chains reported below all come from one sample, sequenced in a study of OX40 agonist ivuxolimab in advanced cancers. TCRdb's table, derived via immunoSEQ multiplex PCR, lists solely in-frame clones and lacks some. The sample has some 33,000 clones, roughly nine tenths seen once; the top ten hold 35% to 40%. The sequencing here drew on CD4+ or CD8+ T cells sorted from blood, taken in a trial of the OX40 agonist ivuxolimab. All receptors come from an adult with an advanced solid tumor such as melanoma, head and neck, liver or kidney cancer.

This clone was seen a single time. The genes are TRBV7-8 and TRBJ2-7, with TRBD1 matching 8 bases. The germline V gene has CDR1 SGHVS and CDR2 FQNEAQ. The CDR3 has 14 amino acids. Unmatched junction bases numbered 6, after V lost 5 bases and J lost 3 bases. The CDR3 protein is CASSEDRGLYEQYF. The CDR3 nucleotides are TGTGCCAGCAGCGAAGACAGGGGCCTCTACGAGCAGTACTTC.

The genes are TRBV11-2 and TRBJ1-4, with 11 bases that match TRBD1. With 5 bases clipped from V and 4 bases from J, the junction kept 9 bases outside the gene matches. Germline V lookup: CDR1 SGHAT, CDR2 FQNNGV. The CDR3 has 17 residues. The CDR3 DNA reads as TGTGCCAGCAGCCGCGGACAGGGGGCCCTATTTAATGAAAAACTGTTTTTT. It codes for CASSRGQGALFNEKLFF.

A few counts support this clone. This chain connects TRBV7-9 to TRBJ2-7, with D possibly called TRBD1 or TRBD2 (5 bases each). Germline CDR1 and CDR2: SEHNR and FQNEAQ (reference sequence). The CDR3 consists of 13 residues. Trimming took 4 bases from V and 3 from J, leaving 10 bases between them. The CDR3 DNA reads TGTGCCAGCAGCTCCGGGGCGGTCTACGAGCAGTACTTC. Amino acids: CASSSGAVYEQYF.

The chain employs TRBV28 and TRBJ2-4; D possibly corresponds to TRBD1 (7 bases). Deletions cut 5 bases from V and 2 bases from J, with 28 bases between. CDR3 length equals 20 residues. Looked up from germline, CDR1 is MDHEN and CDR2 is SYDVKM. CDR3 coding DNA: TGTGCCAGCAGTCCCCCGAAACAGGGGAGGTCGAGGTTAACCAAAAACATTCAGTACTTC. As protein: CASSPPKQGRSRLTKNIQYF. The full variable domain, with the rest looked up from reference TRBV28 and TRBJ2-4, is DVKVTQSSRYLVKRTGEKVFLECVQDMDHENMFWYRQDPGLGLRLIYFSYDVKMKEKGDIPEGYSVSREKKERFSLILESASTNQTSMYLCASSPPKQGRSRLTKNIQYFGAGTRLSVL.

CDR3 region: CASSIMGGGSSYNEQFF. Here the CDR3 DNA reads TGTGCCAGTAGTATAATGGGGGGGGGCAGCTCCTACAATGAGCAGTTCTTC. The rearrangement joins TRBV19 to TRBJ2-1; possible D gene TRBD2, 7 bases. This CDR3 is 17 amino acids long. Trimming stripped 2 bases from V and 0 bases from J, with 14 bases between. Per germline, CDR1 LNHDA and CDR2 SQIVND (reference sequence).

The CDR3 region is CASSLNPRDLGETQYF. The CDR3, as DNA: TGTGCCAGCAGCTTAAACCCGCGAGACCTCGGAGAGACCCAGTACTTC. The chain couples TRBV7-9 to TRBJ2-5, with D unclear. Germline lookup yields CDR1 SEHNR and CDR2 FQNEAQ (reference sequence). The CDR3 length is 16 residues. Trimming removed 2 bases from V and 4 bases from J, with 17 bases in between.

This clone came up a few times. The chain recombines TRBV7-9 with TRBJ1-2; tentative D call: TRBD1 (5 bases). The CDR3 sequence is 12 residues long. Trimming left V 4 bases short and J 6 bases short, with 9 bases between. CDR1 SEHNR and CDR2 FQNEAQ come from the germline V gene (reference sequence). The CDR3 nucleotides are TGTGCCAGCAGCTATGGACAAAATGGCTACACCTTC. As protein: CASSYGQNGYTF.